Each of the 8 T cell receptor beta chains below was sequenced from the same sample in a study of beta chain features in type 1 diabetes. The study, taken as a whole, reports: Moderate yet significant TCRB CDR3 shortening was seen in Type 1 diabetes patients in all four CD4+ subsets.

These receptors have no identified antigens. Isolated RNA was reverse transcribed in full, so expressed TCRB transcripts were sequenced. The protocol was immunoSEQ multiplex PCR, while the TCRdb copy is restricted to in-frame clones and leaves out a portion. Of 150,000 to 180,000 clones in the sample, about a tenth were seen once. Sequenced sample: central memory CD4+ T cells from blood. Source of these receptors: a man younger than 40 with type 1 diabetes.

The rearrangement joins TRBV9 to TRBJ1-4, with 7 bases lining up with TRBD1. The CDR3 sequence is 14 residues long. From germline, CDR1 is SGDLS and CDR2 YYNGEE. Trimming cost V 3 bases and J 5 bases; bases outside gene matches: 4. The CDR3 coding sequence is TGTGCCAGCAGCGAGAGGGGGCAGAATGAAAAACTGTTTTTT. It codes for CASSERGQNEKLFF.

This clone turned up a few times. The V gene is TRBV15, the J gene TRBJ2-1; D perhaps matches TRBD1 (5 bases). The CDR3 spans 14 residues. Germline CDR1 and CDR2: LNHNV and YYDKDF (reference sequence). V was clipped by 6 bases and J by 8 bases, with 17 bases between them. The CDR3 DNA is TGTGCCACCAGGTTCCAGGGCGGCGGCGATGAGCAGTTCTTC. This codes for CATRFQGGGDEQFF.

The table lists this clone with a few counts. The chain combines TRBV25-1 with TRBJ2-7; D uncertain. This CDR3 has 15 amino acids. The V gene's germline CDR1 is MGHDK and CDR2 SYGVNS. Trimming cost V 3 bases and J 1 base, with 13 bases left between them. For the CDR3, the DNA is TGTGCCAGCAGTGAGAATACAGAGTTATCCTACGAGCAGTACTTC. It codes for CASSENTELSYEQYF.

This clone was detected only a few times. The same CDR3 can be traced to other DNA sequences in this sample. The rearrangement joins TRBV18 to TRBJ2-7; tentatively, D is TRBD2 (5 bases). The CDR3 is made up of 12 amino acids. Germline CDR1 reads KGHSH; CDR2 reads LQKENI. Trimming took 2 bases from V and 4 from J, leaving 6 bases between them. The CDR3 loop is CASSPEGYEQYF. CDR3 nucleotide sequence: TGTGCCAGCTCACCAGAGGGTTACGAGCAGTACTTC.

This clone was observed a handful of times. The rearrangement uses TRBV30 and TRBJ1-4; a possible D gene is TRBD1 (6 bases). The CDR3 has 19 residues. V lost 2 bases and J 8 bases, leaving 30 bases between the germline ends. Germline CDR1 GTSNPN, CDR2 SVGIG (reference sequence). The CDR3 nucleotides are TGTGCCTGGAGTTATGCCGAGCGGGGGGCCAGAGTGATGCGGGAAAAACTGTTTTTT. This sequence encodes CAWSYAERGARVMREKLFF.

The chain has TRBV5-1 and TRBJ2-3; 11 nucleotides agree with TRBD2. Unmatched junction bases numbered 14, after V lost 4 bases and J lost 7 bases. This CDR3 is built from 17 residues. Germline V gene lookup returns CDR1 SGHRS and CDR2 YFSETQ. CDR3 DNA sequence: TGCGCCAGCAGCAGGACCGGGACTAGCGGTGATCCACATACGCAGTATTTT. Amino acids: CASSRTGTSGDPHTQYF.

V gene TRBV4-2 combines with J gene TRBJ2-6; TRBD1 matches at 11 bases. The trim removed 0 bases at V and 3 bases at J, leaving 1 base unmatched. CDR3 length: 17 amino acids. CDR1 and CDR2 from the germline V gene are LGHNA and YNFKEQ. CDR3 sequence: CASSQDGTGGGANVLTF. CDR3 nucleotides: TGTGCCAGCAGCCAAGACGGGACAGGGGGTGGGGCCAACGTCCTGACTTTC.

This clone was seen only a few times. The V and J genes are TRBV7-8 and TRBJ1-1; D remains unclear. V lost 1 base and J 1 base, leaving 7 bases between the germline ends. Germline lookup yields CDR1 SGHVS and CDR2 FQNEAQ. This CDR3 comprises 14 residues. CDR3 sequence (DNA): TGTGCCAGCAGCTTAGACGGTTCGAACACTGAAGCTTTCTTT. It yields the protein CASSLDGSNTEAFF. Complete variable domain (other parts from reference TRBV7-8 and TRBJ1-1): GAGVSQSPRYKVAKRGQDVALRCDPISGHVSLFWYQQALGQGPEFLTYFQNEAQLDKSGLPSDRFFAERPEGSVSTLKIQRTQQEDSAVYLCASSLDGSNTEAFFGQGTRLTVV.